This T cell receptor (beta chain) comes out of a study of T cells after yellow fever vaccination (dated by TCRdb to between 2019 and 2020). Regarding the complete study: The SMART-Seq v4 Ultra Low Input RNA kit was used to prepare libraries from fractions with low cell numbers. To follow T-cell clones before and after both primary and booster YFV17D yellow fever vaccination, bulk TCR alpha and beta repertoires underwent longitudinal sequencing. Two healthy male donors, one aged 18 to 30 and one aged 30 to 40 years, were included in the cohort. Blood samples were taken at several timepoints before and after primary and secondary immunization, and bulk PBMC replicates and cell subsets were isolated.

Taken from the germline V gene, the CDR1 and CDR2 loops are SGHRS and YFSETQ. V loses 2 bases of germline sequence and J loses 4 bases, and the interval between the two ends is 18 bases. There are 16 amino acids in the CDR3, from cysteine to phenylalanine inclusive. Kept here is only the CDR3 DNA, which spans 48 bases and is read in frame from base 1. Findings and caveats that apply to the study as a whole: The secondary T-cell response was weaker than the primary response but faster, peaking on day 5 instead of day 15. After the booster, most clones that had expanded after primary vaccination were detected again (around 96% of CD4 and around nine tenths of CD8), suggesting broad maintenance of memory. Computational filtering was needed because FACS-sorted repertoires could contain abundant contaminating clonotypes from the bulk population. A small share of clonotypes occurred in both CD4 and CD8 compartments, likely arising from convergent recombination. Only two donors were included in the study, so the extent to which the findings can be generalized is limited.

Synthesis of TCR cDNA relied on 5'RACE template switching, a step that introduced a universal primer site along with unique molecular identifiers. Priming for cDNA synthesis came from both the TCR alpha and TCR beta constant segments. Two PCR steps were used to amplify libraries, with sample barcodes and sequencing adapters being added in the second step. Sequencing of the libraries was done on either Illumina HiSeq 2500 (2x100 bp) or NovaSeq (2x150 bp). In the original analysis: MIGEC handled demultiplexing of reads and collapsing into UMI consensus sequences, while MiXCR performed V(D)J alignment. Vaccine-responding clonotypes were defined with edgeR using replicate PBMC samples, requiring FDR below 0.01 and a log2 fold change above 5 up to day 15. Bulk clonotypes were assigned CD4 or CD8 identity according to which sequenced CD4 or CD8 repertoire held them at higher abundance. TCRdb cleaned the public reads at Q25 with fastp, built clones with MiXCR and kept in-frame beta chains. Rows are unified per CDR3 protein, each entry keeping the most common DNA and genes. None of the V and J calls come from the authors' own analysis; TCRdb made them. In all, the sample holds 300,000 or so distinct CDR3 sequences, and roughly 6.8% of those were seen once. The top ten constitute 18% of the sample.

This clonotype was observed many times. Its antigen is not yet known. It has no much larger one-base neighbor in the sample; base qualities were not kept. What this sample's treatment or condition label stands for: live attenuated yellow fever vaccine strain. Two biological replicates of bulk PBMCs were collected at each blood-draw timepoint. PBMCs were isolated from peripheral blood using a standard Ficoll-Paque protocol. TriZol was used to extract RNA from bulk PBMCs, CD4 and CD8 fractions, and dextramer-positive and dextramer-negative fractions. Rearrangement joined TRBV5-1 to TRBJ1-2; D gene: possibly TRBD1, on 6 matching bases. The clonotype comes from a man between 18 and 35 years old who received the YFV17D yellow fever vaccine. This specimen was PBMCs, taken around 45 days after the first yellow fever vaccination. CDR3 protein: CASSFFFGQIIYGYTF. Here is the DNA: TGCGCCAGCAGCTTCTTCTTCGGACAGATAATCTATGGCTACACCTTC.